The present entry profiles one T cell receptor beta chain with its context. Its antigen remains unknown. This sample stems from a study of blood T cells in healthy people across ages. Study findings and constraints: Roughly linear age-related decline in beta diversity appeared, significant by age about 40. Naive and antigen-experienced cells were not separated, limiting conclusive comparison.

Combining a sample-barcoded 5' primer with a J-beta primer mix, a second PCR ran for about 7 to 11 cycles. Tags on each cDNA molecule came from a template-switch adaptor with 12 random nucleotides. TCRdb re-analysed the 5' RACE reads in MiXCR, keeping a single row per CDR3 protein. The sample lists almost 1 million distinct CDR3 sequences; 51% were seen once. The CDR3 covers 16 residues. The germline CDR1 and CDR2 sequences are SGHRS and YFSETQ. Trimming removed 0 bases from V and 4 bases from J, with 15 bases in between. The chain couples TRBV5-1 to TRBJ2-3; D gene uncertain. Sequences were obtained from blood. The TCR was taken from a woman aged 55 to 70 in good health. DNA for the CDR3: TGCGCCAGCAGCTTGGAACGGGTTGGGCCCCCAGATACGCAGTATTTT. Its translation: CASSLERVGPPDTQYF.